Below are 11 T cell receptor beta chains sequenced from a single sample in a study of blood T cells in healthy people across ages. A sample-barcoded 5' primer and a J-beta primer mix were used in a second PCR of roughly 7 to 12 cycles. TCRdb processed the 5' RACE reads anew with MiXCR; each CDR3 protein has one entry. Of 700,000 to 900,000 distinct CDR3 sequences listed, roughly 25% are singletons. A further study also used this sample, focusing on T cells of mothers and their children.

The material sequenced was blood. The receptor source for this set is a boy between 10 and 17 years old in good health.

Only a few counts were recorded for this clonotype. This chain uses TRBV5-1 with TRBJ2-2; D unresolved. This CDR3 is 13 amino acids long. The germline gives CDR1 SGHRS, CDR2 YFSETQ. Trimming took 4 bases from V and 4 from J, leaving 8 bases between them. Here the CDR3 DNA reads TGCGCCAGCAGCGATAGTCCCACCGGGGAGCTGTTTTTT. Translating gives CASSDSPTGELFF.

In this sample, this clonotype turned up a few times. The V call is TRBV4-2, the J call TRBJ2-7; 8 positions agree with TRBD1. Trimming at V came to 0 bases and at J to 5 bases, leaving 12 bases not matched to a gene. Germline V gene data show CDR1 as LGHNA and CDR2 as YNFKEQ. The CDR3 is 17 amino acids. The CDR3 DNA follows: TGTGCCAGCAGCCAAGATCGTGTTGGACAGGGTAGGGACGAGCAGTACTTC. As protein: CASSQDRVGQGRDEQYF.

The chain carries TRBV5-1 and TRBJ1-2; maybe TRBD1 (6 bases). The CDR3 is made up of 13 amino acids. The germline V and J ends were trimmed by 4 bases and 5 bases, with 12 bases remaining between them. CDR1 SGHRS and CDR2 YFSETQ come from the germline V gene. For the CDR3, the DNA is TGCGCCAGCAGCCAGGACAGTCAATATGGCTACACCTTC. It codes for CASSQDSQYGYTF.

V and J are TRBV20-1 and TRBJ2-7, with TRBD1 matching over 9 bases. V shed 5 bases, J shed 1 base, and the junction held 12 bases outside the gene matches. Germline lookup yields CDR1 DFQATT and CDR2 SNEGSKA (reference sequence). The CDR3 covers 16 residues. Here the CDR3 DNA reads TGCAGTGCTCCCGGGACAGGGAAAGGATTTTCCTACGAGCAGTACTTC. It yields the protein CSAPGTGKGFSYEQYF.

This clonotype was seen only a few times. The chain combines TRBV9 with TRBJ1-1, with D perhaps matching TRBD1 (5 bases). The V and J ends lost 3 bases and 5 bases respectively, with 17 bases between them. The CDR3 is 15 residues long. Germline values: CDR1 SGDLS, CDR2 YYNGEE. CDR3 sequence reads: CASSDQPGGKTEAFF. In nucleotides, the CDR3 is TGTGCCAGCAGCGACCAGCCTGGGGGTAAAACTGAAGCTTTCTTT.

The chain's CDR3 is CAWSLITDTQYF. CDR3 bases: TGTGCCTGGAGTTTAATAACAGATACGCAGTATTTT. The rearrangement uses TRBV30 and TRBJ2-3; D call uncertain. The ends were cut back, 2 bases at V and 3 bases at J, with 6 bases in the middle. The CDR3 is made up of 12 amino acids. From germline, CDR1 is GTSNPN and CDR2 SVGIG (reference sequence).

This clonotype was seen a handful of times. The chain carries TRBV7-2 and TRBJ1-5, with 8 bases lining up with TRBD1. The length of the CDR3 is 14 residues. The V gene's germline CDR1 is SGHTA and CDR2 FQGNSA. Losses at the gene ends were 2 bases for V and 9 bases for J; bases not matched to a gene: 6. Here the CDR3 DNA reads TGTGCCAGCAGCTTAACGCCGGGGACAGGGCCCCAGCATTTT. This translates into CASSLTPGTGPQHF.

The chain combines TRBV12-3 or TRBV12-4 with TRBJ2-2; TRBD2 aligns across 8 bases. V shed 6 bases and J 6 bases; nucleotides not matched to a gene: 9. The CDR3 has 15 residues. Here the CDR3 DNA reads TGTGCCAGCAGGGCGGGACTAGAGGTGCCCGGGGAGCTGTTTTTT. This encodes CASRAGLEVPGELFF.

This clonotype was detected only a few times. The rearrangement joins TRBV4-2 to TRBJ1-2, with D hard to call. V lost 4 bases, J lost 4 bases, and 19 bases lay in between. This CDR3 spans 16 amino acids. The germline CDR1 and CDR2 sequences are LGHNA and YNFKEQ. The CDR3 sequence: CASSPRGPLTSYGYTF. For the CDR3, the DNA is TGTGCCAGCAGCCCGAGAGGTCCCTTGACCTCCTATGGCTACACCTTC.

The chain links TRBV7-3 to TRBJ2-3; 9 bases line up with TRBD2. Germline V gene sequence: CDR1 SGHTA, CDR2 FQGTGA. The CDR3 length is 15 residues. V shed 3 bases and J 5 bases; nucleotides not matched to a gene: 6. The CDR3 is CASSFEAGGRDTQYF. The CDR3 region has the DNA TGTGCCAGCAGCTTTGAGGCGGGGGGGAGAGATACGCAGTATTTT.

In its sample, this clonotype was seen a few times. CDR3 sequence (DNA): TGTGCTAGTACTCTGGGACTCCTTTTCTCTGGGGCCAACGTCCTGACTTTC. It specifies CASTLGLLFSGANVLTF. The genes are TRBV12-5 and TRBJ2-6, with a possible D match to TRBD2 (6 bases). Germline V CDR1 and CDR2: LGHNT, FRNRAP. V was cut by 8 bases and J by 0 bases, with 17 bases left in between. This CDR3 is 17 amino acids long.